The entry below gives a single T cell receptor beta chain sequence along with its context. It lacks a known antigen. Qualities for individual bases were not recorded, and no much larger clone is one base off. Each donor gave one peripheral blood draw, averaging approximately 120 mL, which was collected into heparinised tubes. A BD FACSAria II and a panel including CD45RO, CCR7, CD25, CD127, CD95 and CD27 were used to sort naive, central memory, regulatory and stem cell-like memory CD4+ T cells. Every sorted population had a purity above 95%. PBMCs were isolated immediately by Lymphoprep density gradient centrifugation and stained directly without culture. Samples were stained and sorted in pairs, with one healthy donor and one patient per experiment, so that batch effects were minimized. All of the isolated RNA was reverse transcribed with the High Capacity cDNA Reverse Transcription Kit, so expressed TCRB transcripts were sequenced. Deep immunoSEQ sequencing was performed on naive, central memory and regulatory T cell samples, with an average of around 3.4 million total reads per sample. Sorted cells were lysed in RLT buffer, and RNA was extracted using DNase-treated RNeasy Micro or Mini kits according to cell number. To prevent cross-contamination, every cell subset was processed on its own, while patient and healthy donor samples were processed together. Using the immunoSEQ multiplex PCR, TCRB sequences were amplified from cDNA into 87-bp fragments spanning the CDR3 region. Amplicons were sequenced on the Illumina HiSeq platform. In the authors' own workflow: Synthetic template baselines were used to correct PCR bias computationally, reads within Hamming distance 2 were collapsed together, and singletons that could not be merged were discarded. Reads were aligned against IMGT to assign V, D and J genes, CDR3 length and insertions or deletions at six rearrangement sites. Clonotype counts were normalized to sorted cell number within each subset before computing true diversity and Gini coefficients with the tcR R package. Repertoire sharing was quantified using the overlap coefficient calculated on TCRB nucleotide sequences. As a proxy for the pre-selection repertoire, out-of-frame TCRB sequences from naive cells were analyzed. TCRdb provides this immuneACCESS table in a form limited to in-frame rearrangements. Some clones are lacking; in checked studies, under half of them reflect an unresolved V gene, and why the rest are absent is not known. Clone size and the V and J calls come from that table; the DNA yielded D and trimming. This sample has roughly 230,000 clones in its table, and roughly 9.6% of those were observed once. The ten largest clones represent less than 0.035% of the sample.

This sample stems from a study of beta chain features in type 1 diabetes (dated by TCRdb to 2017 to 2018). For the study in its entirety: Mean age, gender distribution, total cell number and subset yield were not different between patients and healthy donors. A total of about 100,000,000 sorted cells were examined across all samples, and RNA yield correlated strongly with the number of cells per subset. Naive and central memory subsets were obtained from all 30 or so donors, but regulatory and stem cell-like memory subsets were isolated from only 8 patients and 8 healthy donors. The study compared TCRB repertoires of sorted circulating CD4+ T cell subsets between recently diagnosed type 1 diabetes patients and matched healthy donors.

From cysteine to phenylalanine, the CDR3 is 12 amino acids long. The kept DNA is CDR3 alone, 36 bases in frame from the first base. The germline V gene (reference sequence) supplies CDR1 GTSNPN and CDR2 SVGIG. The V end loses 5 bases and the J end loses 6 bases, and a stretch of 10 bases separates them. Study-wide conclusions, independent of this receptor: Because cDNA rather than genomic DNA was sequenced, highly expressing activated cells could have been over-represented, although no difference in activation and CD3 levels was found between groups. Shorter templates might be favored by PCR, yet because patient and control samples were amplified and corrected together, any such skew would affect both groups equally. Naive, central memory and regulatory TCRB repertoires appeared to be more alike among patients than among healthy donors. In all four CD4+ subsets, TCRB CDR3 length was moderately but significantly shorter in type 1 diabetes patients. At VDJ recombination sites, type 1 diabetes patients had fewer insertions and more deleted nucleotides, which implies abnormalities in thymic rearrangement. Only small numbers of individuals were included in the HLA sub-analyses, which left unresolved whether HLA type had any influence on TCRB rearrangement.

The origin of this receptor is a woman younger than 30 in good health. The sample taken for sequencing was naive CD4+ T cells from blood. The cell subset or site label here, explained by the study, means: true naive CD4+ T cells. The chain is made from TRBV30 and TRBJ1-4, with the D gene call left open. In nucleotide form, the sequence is TGTGCCTGGGGGCAGACGGATGAAAAACTGTTTTTT. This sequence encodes CAWGQTDEKLFF.